The 24 T cell receptor beta chains in this list originate from one sample, sequenced in a study of long-term antiretroviral therapy in people with HIV. The libraries were made with immunoSEQ v3.0 at survey level. Clones were sequenced by immunoSEQ multiplex PCR, and TCRdb holds only the in-frame ones, with some missing. The sample has approximately 35,000 clones; around 94% are singletons. This material consisted of unsorted PBMCs, taken 4.1 years after starting antiretroviral therapy. Receptors were obtained from a woman in her forties or fifties with HIV.

This sequence joins TRBV7-3 and TRBJ1-1, with TRBD1 identical over 8 bases. CDR1 is SGHTA, CDR2 FQGTGA, per germline. The V gene end was trimmed by 1 base and the J gene end by 10 bases; junction bases not matched to a gene: 8. The CDR3 runs to 14 residues. The CDR3, as DNA: TGTGCCAGCAGCTTAAATCAGGGGGCTGACGGAGCTTTCTTT. It codes for CASSLNQGADGAFF. The full variable domain, rest sourced from reference TRBV7-3 and TRBJ1-1, is GAGVSQTPSNKVTEKGKYVELRCDPISGHTALYWYRQSLGQGPEFLIYFQGTGAADDSGLPNDRFFAVRPEGSVSTLKIQRTERGDSAVYLCASSLNQGADGAFFGQGTRLTVV.

A single count supports this clone. The chain links TRBV5-1 to TRBJ2-7; TRBD2 matches at 10 bases. The germline gives CDR1 SGHRS, CDR2 YFSETQ. The CDR3 has 19 residues. V was clipped by 0 bases and J by 1 base; unmatched bases: 13. CDR3 bases: TGCGCCAGCAGCTTGGTGCTAGCGGGGGCTGTAAGGGAGTCCTACGAGCAGTACTTC. It encodes CASSLVLAGAVRESYEQYF.

This clone showed up just once. The V call is TRBV30, the J call TRBJ2-7, with D perhaps given as TRBD1 or TRBD2 (6 bases each). The CDR3 contains 14 residues. Trimming took 5 bases from V and 6 from J, leaving 20 bases between them. Germline V gene lookup returns CDR1 GTSNPN and CDR2 SVGIG (reference sequence). CDR3 in amino acids: CAWGRVRGAGEQYF. The CDR3 coding sequence is TGTGCCTGGGGCCGGGTTAGGGGGGCGGGCGAGCAGTACTTC.

The chain has TRBV5-1 and TRBJ1-3, with TRBD1 matching 8 bases. Trimming removed 3 bases from V and 4 bases from J; junction bases left unmatched: 6. CDR3 length: 15 amino acids. Germline V lookup: CDR1 SGHRS, CDR2 YFSETQ. The chain's CDR3 is CASSWRTGLGNTIYF. The CDR3 nucleotides are TGCGCCAGCAGCTGGAGGACAGGGTTGGGAAACACCATATATTTT. Full variable domain (rest looked up from reference TRBV5-1 and TRBJ1-3): KAGVTQTPRYLIKTRGQQVTLSCSPISGHRSVSWYQQTPGQGLQFLFEYFSETQRNKGNFPGRFSGRQFSNSRSEMNVSTLELGDSALYLCASSWRTGLGNTIYFGEGSWLTVV.

This clone has only one observation. This chain joins TRBV10-3 and TRBJ1-4, with D perhaps matching TRBD1 (5 bases). CDR1 is ENHRY, CDR2 SYGVKD, per germline. Trimming pared 2 bases from V and 6 bases from J, leaving 16 bases between. There are 16 residues in the CDR3. CDR3 coding DNA: TGTGCCATCAGTGAGCCCCAGGGCGCCGGTTATGAAAAACTGTTTTTT. This gives the protein CAISEPQGAGYEKLFF.

This chain uses TRBV2 with TRBJ2-1; 14 bases align to TRBD2. V trimming: 8 bases; J trimming: 6 bases; junction bases outside the gene matches: 3. Per germline, CDR1 SNHLY and CDR2 FYNNEI. The CDR3 runs to 14 residues. The CDR3 nucleotides read TGTGCCAGCGGGACTAGCGGGGGAACCAATGAGCAGTTCTTC. This gives the protein CASGTSGGTNEQFF.

This clone was found once. This rearrangement joins TRBV28 to TRBJ1-1; D unclear. Between the trimmed V and J ends, which lost 6 bases and 7 bases, there was a span of 9 bases. The germline V gene encodes CDR1 MDHEN and CDR2 SYDVKM. The CDR3 runs to 11 residues. The CDR3 region has the DNA TGTGCCAGCAGGTCCACACTTGAAGCTTTCTTT. It encodes CASRSTLEAFF.

This clone was picked up one time. A junction end diverges from the germline sequence, so it may reflect a read error. This rearrangement joins TRBV7-7 to TRBJ2-5, with D possibly matching TRBD1 (6 bases). CDR3 length: 14 amino acids. Germline V gives CDR1 SSHAT, CDR2 FNYEAQ (reference sequence). CDR3 sequence (DNA): TGTGCTAGCAGCTTAGCTGCAGGGGTAGAGACCCAGTACTTC. Protein product: CASSLAAGVETQYF.

V and J are TRBV18 and TRBJ1-5; D uncertain. V was cut by 5 bases and J by 1 base, with 12 bases left in between. The V gene's germline CDR1 is KGHSH and CDR2 LQKENI. The CDR3 is made up of 15 amino acids. CDR3 nucleotide sequence: TGTGCCAGCTCAACCGGGCCCCTGAGCAATCAGCCCCAGCATTTT. Translation gives CASSTGPLSNQPQHF.

This clone turned up a few times. V and J are TRBV6-5 and TRBJ1-5; D unclear. This CDR3 is 13 amino acids long. Germline V lookup: CDR1 MNHEY, CDR2 SVGAGI. Trimming shortened V by 8 bases and J by 4 bases, and 12 bases separated the two germline ends. The CDR3 bases are TGTGCCAGCTCAACAGCGCCGAATCAGCCCCAGCATTTT. This codes for CASSTAPNQPQHF.

This chain joins TRBV10-3 and TRBJ1-1; possibly TRBD1 for D (6 bases). This CDR3 comprises 13 residues. Germline V gives CDR1 ENHRY, CDR2 SYGVKD. The V gene lost 6 bases and the J gene lost 2 bases, with 10 bases spanning the gap. DNA for the CDR3: TGTGCCATCAGGACGGACAGAAACACTGAAGCTTTCTTT. It encodes CAIRTDRNTEAFF.

This sequence joins TRBV6-1 and TRBJ2-1, with no clear D. This CDR3 has 14 residues. The V end lost 7 bases, the J end lost 0 bases, and 10 bases lay between the germline ends. Germline values: CDR1 MNHNS, CDR2 SASEGT. CDR3 protein: CASNAARSYNEQFF. As DNA, the CDR3 is TGTGCCAGCAATGCAGCCCGCTCCTACAATGAGCAGTTCTTC.

J is TRBJ2-7 and V is TRBV11-3, with TRBD1 identical over 8 bases. The junction had 7 bases not matched to a gene; V was cut back by 3 bases and J by 3 bases. Germline V lookup: CDR1 SGHNT, CDR2 YENEEA. The length of the CDR3 is 15 residues. CDR3 nucleotide sequence: TGTGCCAGCAGCTTCTCTTCGGACAGGGTCTACGAGCAGTACTTC. Translating gives CASSFSSDRVYEQYF.

This clone was found a few times. This chain joins TRBV4-2 and TRBJ1-1; perhaps TRBD1 as D (5 bases). V was clipped by 5 bases and J by 1 base, with 11 bases between them. The CDR3 is 14 amino acids. Germline V gene sequence: CDR1 LGHNA, CDR2 YNFKEQ. In DNA form, the CDR3 reads TGTGCCAGCAGCGACGGACACCCGAACACTGAAGCTTTCTTT. Its protein product is CASSDGHPNTEAFF.

This chain connects TRBV9 to TRBJ1-1; 7 bases fit TRBD1. The CDR3 length is 15 residues. With 5 bases clipped from V and 0 bases from J, the junction kept 7 bases outside the gene matches. In germline, CDR1 is SGDLS, CDR2 YYNGEE. The CDR3 region has the DNA TGTGCCAGCAGAGGACAGGATTCCATGAACACTGAAGCTTTCTTT. This encodes CASRGQDSMNTEAFF.

The rearrangement joins TRBV6-6 to TRBJ1-1; no reliable D call. The CDR3 is 12 residues long. CDR1 and CDR2 from the germline V gene are MNHNY and SVGAGI (reference sequence). Trimming took off 8 bases at V and 1 base at J, with 8 bases between the two ends. CDR3 loop: CASSYTNTEAFF. The DNA for the CDR3 is TGTGCCAGCTCGTACACGAACACTGAAGCTTTCTTT.

The rearrangement joins TRBV5-1 to TRBJ2-7; TRBD2 matches at 8 bases. Germline V gene sequence: CDR1 SGHRS, CDR2 YFSETQ. Germline trimming cut 2 bases from V and 3 bases from J; bases unmatched to any gene: 4. The CDR3 runs 14 residues. CDR3 nucleotide sequence: TGCGCCAGCAGCTTAGAGCGGGGGCGCTACGAGCAGTACTTC. Its protein is CASSLERGRYEQYF.

The V gene is TRBV30, the J gene TRBJ2-1; D possibly corresponds to TRBD1 (6 bases). Per germline, CDR1 GTSNPN and CDR2 SVGIG (reference sequence). This CDR3 is built from 11 residues. V was trimmed by 0 bases and J by 9 bases, leaving 6 bases between them. CDR3 amino acids: CAWSVGGEQFF. CDR3 DNA: TGTGCCTGGAGTGTAGGGGGTGAGCAGTTCTTC.

This chain links TRBV27 with TRBJ2-1, with 7 bases lining up with TRBD1. V lost 5 bases and J lost 2; bases outside the gene matches: 6. Per germline, CDR1 MNHEY and CDR2 SMNVEV (reference sequence). The CDR3 totals 15 residues. In DNA, the CDR3 is TGTGCCAGCAGTGCTCGGACAGGCCCCTACAATGAGCAGTTCTTC. The encoded protein is CASSARTGPYNEQFF.

The J gene is TRBJ2-4, the V gene TRBV30; unclear D gene. Germline values: CDR1 GTSNPN, CDR2 SVGIG (reference sequence). The CDR3 has 13 residues. Trimming left V 4 bases short and J 8 bases short, with 15 bases between. CDR3 bases: TGTGCCTGGAAGGGCGATACCTCTGACATTCAGTACTTC. Its protein is CAWKGDTSDIQYF.

V gene TRBV5-6 combines with J gene TRBJ1-1; 7 nucleotides agree with TRBD1. The germline V gene has CDR1 SGHDT and CDR2 YYEEEE. J lost 4 bases, V lost 4 bases, and 10 bases had no gene match. The CDR3 consists of 15 residues. This CDR3 reads CASSISRDRPTEAFF. The CDR3 DNA is TGTGCCAGCAGCATATCCCGGGACAGACCCACTGAAGCTTTCTTT.

The chain employs TRBV5-1 and TRBJ2-3, with a weak D call TRBD2 (6 bases). In germline, CDR1 is SGHRS, CDR2 YFSETQ. CDR3 length: 12 residues. V dropped 4 bases and J dropped 7 bases, with 10 bases sitting between them. In nucleotides, the CDR3 is TGCGCCAGCAGCCTGGGGGGTTATACGCAGTATTTT. It specifies CASSLGGYTQYF.

The CDR3 reads CASDRPWNTEAFF. In nucleotides, the CDR3 is TGTGCTAGTGATAGACCCTGGAACACTGAAGCTTTCTTT. This rearrangement joins TRBV12-5 to TRBJ1-1, with D hard to call. CDR1 is LGHNT and CDR2 is FRNRAP in the germline V gene. V was shortened by 7 bases and J by 1 base, with 10 bases between the two germline ends. The CDR3 contains 13 residues.

V and J are TRBV5-4 and TRBJ2-1, with D perhaps matching TRBD1 (6 bases). Trimming stripped 4 bases from V and 4 bases from J, with 12 bases between. Germline CDR1 reads SGHNT; CDR2 reads YYREEE (reference sequence). The length of the CDR3 is 14 residues. CDR3 nucleotides: TGTGCCAGCAGCCCCGGACAGACTTACAATGAGCAGTTCTTC. Amino acids: CASSPGQTYNEQFF.